This T cell receptor beta chain was sequenced in a study of early stage breast cancer tumors. About the research overall: Among around 12 ER+/PR+/HER2- tumors, eight were ductal, four lobular.

Blood replicates held 0.5 ug DNA, tumor or normal breast roughly 1.5 ug, two each. Method: immunoSEQ multiplex PCR; TCRdb's copy keeps in-frame clones and lacks some. The sample shows tens of thousands of clones, around 85% of them seen only once. A remark on this clone: Its antigen is not identified.

After removal of 3 bases from V and 4 bases from J, the junction contained 8 bases not matched to a gene. The CDR3 consists of 18 residues. The germline CDR1 and CDR2 sequences are SGHRS and YFSETQ. General study points: Commonly generated sequences made up most enriched TCRB sequences shared between patients.

The TCR sequence derives from a person in their sixties with breast cancer. Material: blood. The chain joins TRBV5-1 to TRBJ2-3; 16 bases line up with TRBD2. The CDR3 here is CASSSGLAGGAGADTQYF. The CDR3 nucleotides are TGCGCCAGCAGCTCGGGACTAGCGGGAGGGGCGGGCGCAGATACGCAGTATTTT.